The clone carrying this T cell receptor (beta chain) was seen a handful of times. Its antigen is not identified. The data are from a study of beta chain features in type 1 diabetes. Notes on the study in general: Researchers reported that naive, central memory and Treg TCRB repertoires appeared more similar in patients than in healthy donors. Type 1 diabetes patients had TCRB CDR3s that were shorter (moderately but significantly so) in all four CD4+ subsets.

Expressed TCRB transcripts were sequenced, since all the RNA that had been isolated was reverse transcribed. This table comes from immunoSEQ multiplex PCR, and its TCRdb copy is limited to in-frame clones, with some not included. The sample has over 200,000 clones; roughly 11% are singletons. The receptor was derived from a man in his thirties or forties with type 1 diabetes. Sequences were obtained from naive CD4+ T cells from blood.

DNA for the CDR3: TGTGCCAGCAGCCTACTAGCGGGGGGCTCCTACGAGCAGTACTTC. Residues: CASSLLAGGSYEQYF. The V gene is TRBV7-2, the J gene TRBJ2-7; 12 bases line up with TRBD2. V lost 5 bases, J lost 0 bases, and 2 bases stayed unmatched. Germline loops: CDR1 SGHTA, CDR2 FQGNSA. The CDR3 contains 15 residues.